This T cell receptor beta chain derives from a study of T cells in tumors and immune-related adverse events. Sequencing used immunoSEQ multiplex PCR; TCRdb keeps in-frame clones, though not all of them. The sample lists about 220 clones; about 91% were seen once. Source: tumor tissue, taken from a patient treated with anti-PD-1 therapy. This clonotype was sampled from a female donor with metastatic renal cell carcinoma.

The CDR3: CASGDRGRRETQYF. The CDR3 region has the DNA TGTGCCAGCGGGGACAGGGGGCGCCGGGAGACCCAGTACTTC. This sequence joins TRBV28 and TRBJ2-5; 12 positions match TRBD1. From germline, CDR1 is MDHEN and CDR2 SYDVKM. The V gene end was trimmed by 8 bases and the J gene end by 5 bases; junction bases not matched to a gene: 6. CDR3 length: 14 amino acids.